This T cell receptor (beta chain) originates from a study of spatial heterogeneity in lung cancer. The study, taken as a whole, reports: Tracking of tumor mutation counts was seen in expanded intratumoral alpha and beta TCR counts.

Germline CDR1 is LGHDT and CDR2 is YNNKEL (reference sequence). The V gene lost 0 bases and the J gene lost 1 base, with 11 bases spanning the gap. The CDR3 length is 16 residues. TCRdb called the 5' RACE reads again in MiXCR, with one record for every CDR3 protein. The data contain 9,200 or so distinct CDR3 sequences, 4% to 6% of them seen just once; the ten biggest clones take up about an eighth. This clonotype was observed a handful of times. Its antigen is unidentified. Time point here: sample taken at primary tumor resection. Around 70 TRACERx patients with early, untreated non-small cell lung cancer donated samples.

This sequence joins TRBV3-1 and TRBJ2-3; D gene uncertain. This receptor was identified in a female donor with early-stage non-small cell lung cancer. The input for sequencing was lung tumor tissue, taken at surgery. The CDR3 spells CASSQEDRSGTDTQYF. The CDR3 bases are TGTGCCAGCAGCCAAGAAGACCGGTCGGGCACAGATACGCAGTATTTT.